Listed here are 10 T cell receptor beta chains from one sample, sequenced in a study of blood T cell repertoires in COVID-19. The method was immunoSEQ multiplex PCR; TCRdb's version includes in-frame clones alone and lacks a portion of them. The table includes approximately 310,000 clones, around 86% detected once. The sequenced material came from peripheral blood. The receptors come from a middle-aged man with active or convalescent COVID-19.

This clone showed up just once. This chain uses TRBV3-1 (or the pseudogene TRBV3-2) with TRBJ2-7; 13 nucleotides line up with TRBD2. J lost 2 bases, V lost 4 bases, and 5 bases had no gene match. This CDR3 contains 16 residues. Germline V CDR1 and CDR2: LGHDT, YNNKEL (reference sequence). This chain's CDR3 is CASSPGGLAGTYEQYF. The DNA of the CDR3 is TGTGCCAGCAGCCCGGGGGGACTAGCGGGAACCTACGAGCAGTACTTC.

About this clone itself: The sample carries other DNA sequences with the same CDR3. The chain recombines TRBV9 with TRBJ2-1; tentatively, D is TRBD2 (6 bases). The CDR3 is 15 residues long. The germline CDR1 and CDR2 sequences are SGDLS and YYNGEE. Trimming shortened V by 0 bases and J by 1 base, and 8 bases separated the two germline ends. DNA for the CDR3: TGTGCCAGCAGCGTAGCGGGAGATTCCTACAATGAGCAGTTCTTC. The encoded protein is CASSVAGDSYNEQFF. Together with reference TRBV9 and TRBJ2-1, the CDR3 gives the full variable domain: DSGVTQTPKHLITATGQRVTLRCSPRSGDLSVYWYQQSLDQGLQFLIQYYNGEERAKGNILERFSAQQFPDLHSELNLSSLELGDSALYFCASSVAGDSYNEQFFGPGTRLTVL.

V usage is TRBV9 and J usage is TRBJ2-3; D is unresolved. The CDR3 is 14 amino acids. V dropped 1 base and J dropped 6 bases, with 12 bases sitting between them. Germline loops: CDR1 SGDLS, CDR2 YYNGEE. Here the CDR3 DNA reads TGTGCCAGCAGCGTAAACGTCCAGAGGGATACGCAGTATTTT. This gives the protein CASSVNVQRDTQYF.

This clone has more than one count but fewer than ten. V and J are TRBV4-1 and TRBJ2-7, with 10 bases lining up with TRBD1. This CDR3 contains 14 residues. Germline V CDR1 and CDR2: MGHRA, YSYEKL. V lost 4 bases and J lost 0; bases outside the gene matches: 0. The chain's CDR3 is CASSRDRGSYEQYF. The CDR3 DNA reads TGCGCCAGCAGCCGGGACAGGGGCTCCTACGAGCAGTACTTC.

The rearrangement links TRBV30 to TRBJ1-4, with D tentatively TRBD1 (6 bases). Trimming pared 5 bases from V and 2 bases from J, leaving 6 bases between. CDR1 and CDR2 (germline): GTSNPN, SVGIG (reference sequence). This CDR3 is built from 12 residues. The CDR3 region is CAWGQTNEKLFF. CDR3 in DNA: TGTGCCTGGGGACAGACTAATGAAAAACTGTTTTTT.

The chain carries TRBV19 and TRBJ1-2, with TRBD1 as a possible D gene (6 bases). The CDR3 spans 16 residues. V was trimmed by 7 bases and J by 3 bases, leaving 21 bases between them. Germline V gives CDR1 LNHDA, CDR2 SQIVND (reference sequence). As DNA, the CDR3 is TGTGCCAGTATCCGCTCTGGCGGGGGCGAGTACTATGGCTACACCTTC. The encoded protein is CASIRSGGGEYYGYTF.

The rearrangement uses TRBV2 and TRBJ2-1; perhaps TRBD1 as D (5 bases). Germline V CDR1 and CDR2: SNHLY, FYNNEI. CDR3 length: 11 amino acids. Trimming pared 3 bases from V and 9 bases from J, leaving 6 bases between. CDR3 DNA: TGTGCCAGCAGTGATAGGGGTGAGCAGTTCTTC. Translating it yields CASSDRGEQFF.

V usage is TRBV21-1 and J usage is TRBJ2-1; the table assigns TRBD2, which was not confirmed against the DNA. TRBV21-1 is a pseudogene segment. CDR3 length: 16 residues. The CDR3 is CASTESVTGVADEQFF. The CDR3 DNA is TGTGCCAGCACCGAATCTGTGACGGGGGTAGCGGATGAGCAGTTCTTC.

In its sample, this clone was seen once. This chain uses TRBV7-9 with TRBJ2-1; D is uncertain. The CDR3 extends over 14 amino acids. V was clipped by 2 bases and J by 6 bases, with 11 bases between them. The germline gives CDR1 SEHNR, CDR2 FQNEAQ (reference sequence). The CDR3 region is CASSLIPRVNEQFF. Written as DNA, the CDR3 is TGTGCCAGCAGCTTAATCCCTAGAGTCAATGAGCAGTTCTTC.

J is TRBJ1-5 and V is TRBV6-5; TRBD1 is a possible D gene (6 bases). The CDR3 spans 14 residues. V lost 4 bases and J lost 3, with 10 bases in between. CDR1 MNHEY and CDR2 SVGAGI come from the germline V gene. CDR3 protein: CASSSTGFNQPQHF. CDR3 sequence (DNA): TGTGCCAGCAGTTCTACAGGGTTCAATCAGCCCCAGCATTTT.